These T cell receptor beta chains were read from a single sample in a study of human T cells and chemical hapten exposure. TCRdb called the RACE reads again in MiXCR, with one record for every CDR3 protein. The sample holds around 340,000 distinct CDR3 sequences, approximately 6.3% seen once. Here the sequenced sample was whole blood, taken in connection with sensitization to the hapten diphenylcyclopropenone (DPC). Receptor source: a woman aged 18-29 years with alopecia areata. Some clones in this sample may be carry-over from other donors' samples. The CDR3 runs from the conserved cysteine through the conserved F or W. D genes are given only for firm matches. Not every row has a clone size; where given, it reads once, few, many or a size class.

j_gene | v_gene | abundance | d_gene | CDR3nt | CDR3aa
TRBJ1-6 | TRBV20-1 | few | - | TGCAGTGCTTTAGATCCAAGTGGGTTCGATAATTCACCCCTCCACTTT | CSALDPSGFDNSPLHF
TRBJ1-1 | TRBV20-1 | few | - | TGCAGTGCCGAAACGACAGTTAACACTGAAGCTTTCTTT | CSAETTVNTEAFF
TRBJ2-3 | TRBV4-3 | - | TRBD2 | TGCGCCAGCAGCCAAGTTCTAGCGGGGGAGGCAGATACGCAGTATTTT | CASSQVLAGEADTQYF
TRBJ2-3 | TRBV20-1 | few | - | TGCAGTGCTCACCCACCCCGCACAGATACGCAGTATTTT | CSAHPPRTDTQYF
TRBJ1-5 | TRBV20-1 | - | - | TGCAGTGCTAGAGACAGGGGTCAGCCCCAGCATTTT | CSARDRGQPQHF
TRBJ2-7 | TRBV27 | many | TRBD1 | TGTGCCAGCAGCAGACAGGGGAGCTCCTACGAGCAGTACTTC | CASSRQGSSYEQYF
TRBJ2-1 | TRBV7-2 | many | TRBD2 | TGTGCCACGGAGCGGGGGGGCCGCAATGAGCAGTTCTTC | CATERGGRNEQFF
TRBJ1-1 | TRBV28 | few | - | TGTGCCAGCAGTTGGACATTCTCTGAAGCTTTCTTT | CASSWTFSEAFF
TRBJ2-7 | TRBV21-1 | - | - | TGTGCCAGCATCAAAGTAGATTTACGGAACGAGCAGTACTTC | CASIKVDLRNEQYF
TRBJ2-3 | TRBV20-1 | - | TRBD2 | TGCAGTGCTAGCACCCGGACTAGCCAGTATTTT | CSASTRTSQYF
TRBJ2-5 | TRBV14 | - | TRBD2 | TGTGCCAGCAGCCAAAAACTAGCGGAAGAGACCCAGTACTTC | CASSQKLAEETQYF
TRBJ2-3 | TRBV10-3 | many | - | TGTGCCATCAGAAGTCCAGCAGGCCCCGGCACAGATACGCAGTATTTT | CAIRSPAGPGTDTQYF
TRBJ2-3 | TRBV29-1 | many | - | TGCAGCGTTGAAGATCCTGTGGACTCCCCGATCACAGATACGCAGTATTTT | CSVEDPVDSPITDTQYF
TRBJ2-1 | TRBV29-1 | many | TRBD1 | TGCAGCGTTGAGGGACAGGGTCACAATGAGCAGTTCTTC | CSVEGQGHNEQFF
TRBJ1-2 | TRBV10-3 | few | - | TGTGCCATCAGTGAGCGCAACGAGGGAGTAACCTTC | CAISERNEGVTF
TRBJ1-2 | TRBV28 | - | - | TGTGCCAGCAGTTCCCCCTCCGGGACCTATGGCTACACCTTC | CASSSPSGTYGYTF
TRBJ2-1 | TRBV6-4 | many | - | TGTGCCAGCAGTGACGAGGAAAGGGGTCACGAGCAGTTCTTC | CASSDEERGHEQFF
TRBJ1-5 | TRBV20-1 | few | TRBD1 | TGCAGTGCTGCGGGACAGGAATACAGCAATCAGCCCCAGCATTTT | CSAAGQEYSNQPQHF
TRBJ2-4 | TRBV6-2/TRBV6-3 | - | TRBD1 | TGTGCCAGCACAGGGGGTAACATTCAGTACTTC | CASTGGNIQYF
TRBJ2-3 | TRBV20-1 | many | TRBD2 | TGCAGTGCTAGAGATGCCCGGGAGGGCACAGATACGCAGTATTTT | CSARDAREGTDTQYF